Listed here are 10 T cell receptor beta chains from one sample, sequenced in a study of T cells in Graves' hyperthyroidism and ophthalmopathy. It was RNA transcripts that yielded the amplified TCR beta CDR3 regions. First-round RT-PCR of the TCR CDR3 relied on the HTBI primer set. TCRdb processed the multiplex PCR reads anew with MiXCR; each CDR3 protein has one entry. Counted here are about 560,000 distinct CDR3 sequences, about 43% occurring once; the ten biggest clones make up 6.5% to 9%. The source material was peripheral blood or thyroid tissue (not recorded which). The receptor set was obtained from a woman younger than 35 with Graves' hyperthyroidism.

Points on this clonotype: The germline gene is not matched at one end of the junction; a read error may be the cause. This CDR3 reads CASSYGGLRNTEAFF. The DNA of the CDR3 is TGTGCCAGCAGTTACGGGGGCTTGAGGAACACTGAAGCTTTCTTT. This sequence joins TRBV10-3 and TRBJ1-1, with D perhaps TRBD1 (6 bases). The CDR3 is 15 amino acids. Germline-derived CDR1 and CDR2 are ENHRY and SYGVKD.

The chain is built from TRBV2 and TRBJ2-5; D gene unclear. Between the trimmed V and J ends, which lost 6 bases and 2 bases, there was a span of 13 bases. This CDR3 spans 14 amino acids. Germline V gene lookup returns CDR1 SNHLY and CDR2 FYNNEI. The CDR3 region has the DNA TGTGCCAGCAGCCAGCCCCCTTCTCAAGAGACCCAGTACTTC. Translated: CASSQPPSQETQYF.

CDR3 DNA sequence: TGTGCCAGCAGTTTTGGGACTAGCGGGATTCAAGAGACCCAGTACTTC. Translation: CASSFGTSGIQETQYF. The chain combines TRBV6-6 with TRBJ2-5, with 13 bases fitting TRBD2. CDR3 length: 16 residues. Trimming at V came to 4 bases and at J to 2 bases, leaving 4 bases not matched to a gene. Germline V gene sequence: CDR1 MNHNY, CDR2 SVGAGI (reference sequence).

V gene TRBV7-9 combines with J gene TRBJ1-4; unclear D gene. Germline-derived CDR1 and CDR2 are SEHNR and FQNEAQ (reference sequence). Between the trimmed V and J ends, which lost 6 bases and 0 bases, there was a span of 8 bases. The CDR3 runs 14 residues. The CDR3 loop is CASRELATNEKLFF. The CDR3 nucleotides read TGTGCCAGCAGGGAGCTTGCAACTAATGAAAAACTGTTTTTT.

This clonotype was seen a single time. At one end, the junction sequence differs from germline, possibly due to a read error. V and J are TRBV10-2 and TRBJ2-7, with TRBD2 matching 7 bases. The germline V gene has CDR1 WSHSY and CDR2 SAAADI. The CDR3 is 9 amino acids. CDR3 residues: CASSVQRDF. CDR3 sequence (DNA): TGCGCCAGCAGTGTCCAGCGGGATTTC.

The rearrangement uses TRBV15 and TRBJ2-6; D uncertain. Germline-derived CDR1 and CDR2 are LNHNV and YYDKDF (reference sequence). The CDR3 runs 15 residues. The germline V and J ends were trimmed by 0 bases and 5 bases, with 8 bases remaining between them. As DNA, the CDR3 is TGTGCCACCAGCAGAGAAGTAGTCTGGGCCAACGTCCTGACTTTC. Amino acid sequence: CATSREVVWANVLTF.

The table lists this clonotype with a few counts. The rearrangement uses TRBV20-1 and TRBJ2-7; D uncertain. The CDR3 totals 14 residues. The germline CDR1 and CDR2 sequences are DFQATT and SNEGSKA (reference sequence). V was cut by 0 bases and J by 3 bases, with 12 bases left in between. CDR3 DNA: TGCAGTGCTAGAGAATCTGCCGTCTACTACGAGCAGTACTTC. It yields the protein CSARESAVYYEQYF.

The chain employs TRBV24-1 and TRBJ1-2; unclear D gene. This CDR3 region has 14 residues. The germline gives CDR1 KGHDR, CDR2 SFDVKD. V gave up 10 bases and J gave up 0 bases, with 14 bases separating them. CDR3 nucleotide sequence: TGTGCCACGGGCCAGGAGCGGGCTAACTATGGCTACACCTTC. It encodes CATGQERANYGYTF.

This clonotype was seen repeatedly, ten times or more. The CDR3 region is CSATLGRTRETQYF. The DNA for the CDR3 is TGCAGCGCTACCCTCGGGAGAACTCGAGAGACCCAGTACTTC. The genes are TRBV29-1 and TRBJ2-5; TRBD2 might be the D (6 bases). The CDR3 length is 14 residues. Trimming removed 7 bases at V and 4 bases at J, with 19 bases between. Germline V gene sequence: CDR1 SQVTM, CDR2 ANQGSEA.

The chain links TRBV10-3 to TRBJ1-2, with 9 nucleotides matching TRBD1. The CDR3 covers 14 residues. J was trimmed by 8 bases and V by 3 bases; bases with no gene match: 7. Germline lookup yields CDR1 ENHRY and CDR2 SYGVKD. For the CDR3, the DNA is TGTGCCATCAGTGATCAGGGACAGGGCTACGGCTACACCTTC. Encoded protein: CAISDQGQGYGYTF.